A single sample is the source of the 24 T cell receptor beta chains below, sequenced in a study of blood T cell repertoires in COVID-19. Data came from immunoSEQ multiplex PCR; TCRdb stores just in-frame clones and leaves some out. The profile shows tens of thousands of clones, about nine tenths of them singletons. Sequences were obtained from peripheral blood. All receptors derive from a human donor in a cohort sampled during active COVID-19.

The V and J genes are TRBV30 and TRBJ2-1, with 11 bases aligning to TRBD2. In germline, CDR1 is GTSNPN, CDR2 SVGIG (reference sequence). Trimming removed 5 bases from V and 8 bases from J; junction bases left unmatched: 11. The CDR3 length is 15 residues. CDR3 region: CAWAPTSGRAHEQFF. In nucleotides, the CDR3 is TGTGCCTGGGCCCCAACTAGCGGGAGAGCCCATGAGCAGTTCTTC.

The chain uses TRBV6-6 and TRBJ1-1; TRBD1 might be the D (5 bases). Trimming removed 5 bases from V and 4 bases from J, with 17 bases in between. This CDR3 contains 15 residues. The germline V gene has CDR1 MNHNY and CDR2 SVGAGI (reference sequence). Written as DNA, the CDR3 is TGTGCCAGCAGTAGGACTGGGTGGGGGGGCACTGAAGCTTTCTTT. Amino acids: CASSRTGWGGTEAFF.

The rearrangement joins TRBV15 to TRBJ1-2; a weak D match, TRBD1 (5 bases). CDR1 is LNHNV and CDR2 is YYDKDF in the germline V gene (reference sequence). Deletions cut 0 bases from V and 8 bases from J, with 16 bases between. This CDR3 comprises 15 residues. The CDR3 spells CATSRDRGGIRGYTF. CDR3 nucleotides: TGTGCCACCAGCAGAGATCGTGGGGGGATTAGGGGCTACACCTTC.

The rearrangement uses TRBV12-3 or TRBV12-4 and TRBJ1-5; D gene uncertain. V was trimmed by 2 bases and J by 7 bases, leaving 6 bases between them. The CDR3 runs 12 residues. The CDR3 nucleotides read TGTGCCAGCAGTTTAATTCCGCAGCCCCAGCATTTT. This gives the protein CASSLIPQPQHF.

The chain links TRBV11-2 to TRBJ2-1; 8 nucleotides align to TRBD1. Trimming cost V 6 bases and J 5 bases; bases outside gene matches: 12. CDR3 length: 16 residues. Germline CDR1 is SGHAT and CDR2 is FQNNGV. In DNA form, the CDR3 reads TGTGCCAGCAGAGAAGCAGGGGGCCTGGGGCACAATGAGCAGTTCTTC. Translation: CASREAGGLGHNEQFF. The entire variable domain, with the rest obtained from reference TRBV11-2 and TRBJ2-1, is as follows: EAGVAQSPRYKIIEKRQSVAFWCNPISGHATLYWYQQILGQGPKLLIQFQNNGVVDDSQLPKDRFSAERLKGVDSTLKIQPAKLEDSAVYLCASREAGGLGHNEQFFGPGTRLTVL.

The chain uses TRBV11-2 and TRBJ1-6, with D possibly matching TRBD1 (5 bases). Germline-derived CDR1 and CDR2 are SGHAT and FQNNGV. Between the trimmed V and J ends, which lost 1 base and 10 bases, there was a span of 17 bases. The CDR3 has 16 amino acids. The CDR3 is CASSLVGPRSDSPLHF. The CDR3 nucleotides read TGTGCCAGCAGCTTAGTGGGGCCCCGGTCGGACTCACCCCTCCACTTT.

V and J are TRBV7-6 and TRBJ2-1; 8 nucleotides match TRBD2. CDR1 is SGHVS, CDR2 FNYEAQ, per germline. V lost 5 bases to trimming and J lost 4 bases; unmatched junction nucleotides: 19. This CDR3 has 19 residues. This chain's CDR3 is CASSLGLGGGQPRYNEQFF. In nucleotides, the CDR3 is TGTGCCAGCAGCCTAGGGTTAGGCGGGGGGCAGCCTCGGTACAATGAGCAGTTCTTC.

This rearrangement joins TRBV6-5 to TRBJ2-7, with D possibly being TRBD2 (5 bases). The CDR3 is made up of 13 amino acids. The V gene lost 4 bases and the J gene lost 3 bases, with 10 bases spanning the gap. In germline, CDR1 is MNHEY, CDR2 SVGAGI. CDR3: CASSSGLGYEQYF. As DNA, the CDR3 is TGTGCCAGCAGTTCAGGACTGGGCTACGAGCAGTACTTC.

This chain uses TRBV27 with TRBJ2-7, with TRBD1 identical over 11 bases. Germline CDR1 MNHEY, CDR2 SMNVEV (reference sequence). The V gene end was trimmed by 7 bases and the J gene end by 3 bases; junction bases not matched to a gene: 11. CDR3 length equals 16 residues. The CDR3 nucleotides read TGTGCCAGCACTCATAGTCGGACAGGGGGCTTCTACGAGCAGTACTTC. It codes for CASTHSRTGGFYEQYF.

The V and J genes are TRBV5-1 and TRBJ1-1; maybe TRBD1 (5 bases). The V gene's germline CDR1 is SGHRS and CDR2 YFSETQ. With 4 bases removed from V and 0 bases from J, the gap between germline ends came to 10 bases. The CDR3 runs 14 residues. CDR3 in amino acids: CASSTQVMNTEAFF. CDR3 nucleotide sequence: TGCGCCAGCAGCACACAGGTCATGAACACTGAAGCTTTCTTT.

The CDR3 DNA reads TGTGCCAGCGTATCCGGGAACAATGAGCAGTTCTTC. This gives the protein CASVSGNNEQFF. The chain joins TRBV6-4 to TRBJ2-1, with D possibly matching TRBD2 (5 bases). With 8 bases removed from V and 5 bases from J, the gap between germline ends came to 10 bases. The CDR3 spans 12 residues. Germline-derived CDR1 and CDR2 are MRHNA and SNTAGT.

The chain couples TRBV29-1 to TRBJ2-3; 7 bases map to TRBD2. The CDR3 is 14 amino acids. The germline gives CDR1 SQVTM, CDR2 ANQGSEA. The V and J ends lost 2 bases and 4 bases, in that order; junction bases with no gene match: 6. CDR3 region: CSVESRLAADTQYF. Here the CDR3 DNA reads TGCAGCGTTGAAAGCCGCCTAGCGGCAGATACGCAGTATTTT.

This chain connects TRBV9 to TRBJ2-5, with TRBD1 matching over 8 bases. Germline loops: CDR1 SGDLS, CDR2 YYNGEE. This CDR3 region has 15 residues. J lost 5 bases, V lost 3 bases, and 9 bases had no gene match. CDR3: CASSDRTGYAETQYF. The CDR3 nucleotides are TGTGCCAGCAGCGACCGGACAGGGTACGCGGAGACCCAGTACTTC.

The chain carries TRBV5-6 and TRBJ2-7, with D maybe TRBD1 (5 bases). Germline V lookup: CDR1 SGHDT, CDR2 YYEEEE. Trimming left V 2 bases short and J 4 bases short, with 16 bases between. CDR3 length: 15 amino acids. CDR3 residues: CASSLGAARFYEQYF. In DNA, the CDR3 is TGTGCCAGCAGCTTAGGGGCCGCCAGGTTTTACGAGCAGTACTTC.

The chain couples TRBV9 to TRBJ1-1, with 10 bases identical to TRBD1. Germline assignment: CDR1 SGDLS and CDR2 YYNGEE. V lost 3 bases to trimming and J lost 4 bases; unmatched junction nucleotides: 6. CDR3 length: 15 residues. Written as DNA, the CDR3 is TGTGCCAGCAGCGGACGACAGGGGGCGGCCACTGAAGCTTTCTTT. It is translated as CASSGRQGAATEAFF.

CDR3 nucleotide sequence: TGTGCTAGTGGTCGACAGGACGCCCGGTTGACGCAGTATTTT. As protein: CASGRQDARLTQYF. V gene TRBV12-5 combines with J gene TRBJ2-3; the D gene is possibly TRBD1 (6 bases). Trimming left V 5 bases short and J 9 bases short, with 18 bases between. Germline assignment: CDR1 LGHNT and CDR2 FRNRAP. The length of the CDR3 is 14 residues.

The chain has TRBV19 and TRBJ2-7, with TRBD2 as a possible D gene (6 bases). Germline V CDR1 and CDR2: LNHDA, SQIVND (reference sequence). V lost 4 bases and J lost 3, with 13 bases in between. The CDR3 covers 14 residues. CDR3 DNA: TGTGCCAGTAGTAAAGGTCTAGCGTACTACGAGCAGTACTTC. Translated, it gives CASSKGLAYYEQYF.

The chain combines TRBV9 with TRBJ2-3; tentatively, D is TRBD2 (5 bases). This CDR3 has 16 residues. Germline V gene sequence: CDR1 SGDLS, CDR2 YYNGEE. V was trimmed by 0 bases and J by 0 bases, leaving 11 bases between them. The CDR3 nucleotides are TGTGCCAGCAGCGTAGGTGACTACTCTAGCACAGATACGCAGTATTTT. It is translated as CASSVGDYSSTDTQYF.

V gene TRBV4-1 combines with J gene TRBJ2-5; 8 positions match TRBD2. Losses at the gene ends were 0 bases for V and 4 bases for J; bases not matched to a gene: 4. The CDR3 consists of 15 residues. Germline V gene sequence: CDR1 MGHRA, CDR2 YSYEKL. This CDR3 reads CASSQEGLVGETQYF. The CDR3 coding sequence is TGCGCCAGCAGCCAAGAGGGACTAGTTGGAGAGACCCAGTACTTC.

This clone was counted a single time. The chain carries TRBV29-1 and TRBJ2-5, with TRBD2 identical over 7 bases. This CDR3 has 14 amino acids. The V and J ends lost 6 bases and 0 bases, in that order; junction bases with no gene match: 7. CDR1 is SQVTM and CDR2 is ANQGSEA in the germline V gene. For the CDR3, the DNA is TGCAGCGTGACTAGCTTGGACCACCAAGAGACCCAGTACTTC. Amino acid sequence: CSVTSLDHQETQYF.

This chain connects TRBV5-8 to TRBJ2-7, with 7 bases identical to TRBD1. The CDR3 consists of 15 residues. From germline, CDR1 is SGHTS and CDR2 YDEGEE. V was pared by 0 bases and J by 3 bases, with 6 bases of the junction left unmatched. The CDR3 bases are TGTGCCAGCAGCTTGGCACGACAGGGTTTCTACGAGCAGTACTTC. Its translation is CASSLARQGFYEQYF.

This clone has just one count. The V call is TRBV29-1, the J call TRBJ1-4; D perhaps matches TRBD1 (6 bases). Germline CDR1 and CDR2: SQVTM and ANQGSEA. This CDR3 has 13 residues. V was pared by 8 bases and J by 7 bases, with 17 bases between. The CDR3 nucleotides are TGCAGCACCGTCGTGGGGGCGGGTGAAAAACTGTTTTTT. This sequence encodes CSTVVGAGEKLFF.

V and J are TRBV7-2 and TRBJ2-7; TRBD2 agrees at 13 bases. Germline CDR1 reads SGHTA; CDR2 reads FQGNSA. Germline trimming cut 4 bases from V and 4 bases from J; bases unmatched to any gene: 4. This CDR3 is built from 15 residues. CDR3 amino acids: CASSSRTSGGYEQYF. CDR3 DNA: TGTGCCAGCAGCTCCCGGACTAGCGGGGGTTACGAGCAGTACTTC.

The chain employs TRBV7-2 and TRBJ2-3, with D hard to call. This CDR3 has 12 amino acids. CDR1 is SGHTA, CDR2 FQGNSA, per germline. With 5 bases removed from V and 10 bases from J, the gap between germline ends came to 13 bases. CDR3 sequence (DNA): TGTGCCAGCAGCGTAGTGGCCGATGCGCAGTATTTT. Translated, it gives CASSVVADAQYF.